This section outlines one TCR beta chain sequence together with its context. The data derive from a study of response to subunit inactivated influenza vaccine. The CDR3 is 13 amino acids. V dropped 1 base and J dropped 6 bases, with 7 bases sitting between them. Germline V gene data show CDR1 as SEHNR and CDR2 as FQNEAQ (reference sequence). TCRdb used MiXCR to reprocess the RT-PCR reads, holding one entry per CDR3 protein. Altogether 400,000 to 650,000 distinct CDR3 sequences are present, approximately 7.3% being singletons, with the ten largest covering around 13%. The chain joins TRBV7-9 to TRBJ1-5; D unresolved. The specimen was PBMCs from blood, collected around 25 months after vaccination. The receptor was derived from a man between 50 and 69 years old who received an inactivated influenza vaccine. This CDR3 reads CASSLGPFQPQHF. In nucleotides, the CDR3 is TGTGCCAGCAGCTTAGGGCCGTTTCAGCCCCAGCATTTT.